This TCR beta chain was obtained from a study of CD8+ T cells in alopecia areata (dated by TCRdb to the late 2010s). About the investigation overall: Treated patients were enrolled in an open-label pilot trial of oral tofacitinib at 5 to 10 mg twice daily for moderate-to-severe alopecia areata. Patients stayed on tofacitinib for 6 to 18 months and then had 6 months of follow-up off drug so that delayed response and recurrence could be assessed. High-throughput TCRbeta sequencing was used to examine T cell clonal expansion in alopecia areata in both the C3H/HeJ mouse model and human patients. Scalp tissue and sorted CD4+ and CD8+ peripheral blood T cells from patchy and totalis/universalis alopecia areata patients and from healthy controls were covered by human TCRbeta sequencing. Tofacitinib-treated patients had biopsies at baseline and at 4 and 24 weeks of treatment, with a later scalp biopsy in several patients. Clonality in the scalp was compared among normal scalp (n=4), patchy alopecia areata scalp (n=8), and alopecia totalis/universalis scalp (n=8). RNA came from the PAXgene miRNA kit for fixed scalp, the miRNeasy kit for PBMCs, and the RNeasy kit for mouse skin. immunoSEQ multiplex PCR using 35 Vbeta forward primers and 13 Jbeta reverse primers was used to amplify TCRbeta CDR3 regions.

Libraries came from the immunoSEQ multiplex PCR assay. To provide template for TCR sequencing, every sample had RNA extracted and reverse transcribed into cDNA. First-strand cDNA was synthesized with SuperScript III using a 2:1 mix of oligo-dT and random hexamers. A synthetic immune receptor repertoire was used to gauge amplification bias, and whatever bias remained was removed computationally. As for the authors' bioinformatics: Raw reads were preprocessed to remove errors, and CDR3 was defined according to IMGT conventions as the region from the conserved cysteine to phenylalanine. Clonality was calculated as 1 minus Shannon entropy normalized by log2 of the number of productive unique TCRs. CD4 or CD8 identity of scalp clones was inferred by cross-referencing scalp TCRbeta sequences with sorted blood CD4 and CD8 repertoires. Not all clones reach the TCRdb copy of this immuneACCESS table, which keeps in-frame sequences only. Checked studies attribute under half of the gap to unresolved V genes and leave the rest unexplained. V and J calls and clone size come straight from that table; D and trimming were deduced from the DNA. This sample lists over 150,000 clones; approximately 59% were detected once. About 15% of the sample rests with the top ten.

What the research found in general, with its limitations: TCR sequences shared between patients were less clear than in mice, possibly partly because of HLA diversity in the patient population. Unlike mouse skin, where gammadelta T cells dominate, normal human skin contains resident alphabeta T cells that get sequenced too, which complicates analysis of the scalp TCR repertoire. Lesional scalp, especially in alopecia totalis/universalis, showed higher clonality and more expanded CD8+ clones than normal scalp, suggesting antigenic drive.

On this clone itself: Its antigen is currently not known. No base quality values were provided; no much bigger clone lies one nucleotide off.

The meaning of the sample's time point label: baseline before oral tofacitinib. Lesional scalp punch biopsies and peripheral blood were collected from alopecia areata patients. PBMCs were separated by density centrifugation and stained for CD3, CD4 and CD8, after which CD4+ and CD8+ T cells were sorted on a FACSAria. At the junction V is shortened by 1 base and J by 3 bases, with 11 bases in between. The CDR3, from cysteine to phenylalanine, totals 15 residues. Of the read, only the CDR3 DNA is kept; its 45 bases are in frame from base 1. The germline V gene sets CDR1 to SGHDT and CDR2 to YYEEEE. This TCR derives from a human donor with alopecia areata. The specimen comprised CD4+ T cells sorted from blood, sampled at week 0. Rearrangement joined TRBV5-6 to TRBJ1-5, and TRBD1 may be the D gene, going by 5 matching bases. The CDR3 loop reads CASSLSLGANQPQHF. The DNA reads TGTGCCAGCAGCTTGAGTTTAGGGGCCAATCAGCCCCAGCATTTT.